Included here is one T cell receptor beta chain sequence, with context. Its specificity is not known. This table comes from immunoSEQ multiplex PCR, and its TCRdb copy is limited to in-frame clones, with some not included. The sample consists of about 94,000 clones, approximately 86% of them appearing once. Collection occurred without any documented infections or immune events in donors. The sample belongs to a study of identifying expanded T cells in peripheral blood. Notes on the study in general: Across healthy donors, higher total template counts meant significantly greater approximately 2-week count variance. Technical replicates showed around 1.3 changed clones; approximately 2 weeks about 16; four weeks 19.

Germline V gene sequence: CDR1 SNHLY, CDR2 FYNNEI. Between the trimmed V and J ends, which lost 7 bases and 2 bases, there was a span of 15 bases. The CDR3 is 15 amino acids. The J gene is TRBJ1-5, the V gene TRBV2; no clear D gene. What was sequenced was blood. The receptor was derived from a person between 18 and 75 years old in good health. The DNA for the CDR3 is TGTGCCAGCACCGGGAGTGGTGGGGGCAATCAGCCCCAGCATTTT. Its protein is CASTGSGGGNQPQHF.